Below are 22 T cell receptor beta chains sequenced from a single sample in a study of graft-versus-host responses after intestinal transplantation. The data were produced by immunoSEQ multiplex PCR, yet TCRdb's version contains in-frame clones alone and is incomplete. The table has tens of thousands of clones, approximately 95% seen once. For these TCRs, the target antigens are not known. The sample in question was unstimulated CD8+ T cells sorted from spleen or lymph node cells, obtained before transplant. The receptors shown here come from a human donor who was the organ donor for an intestinal transplant.

The chain recombines TRBV30 with TRBJ2-7, with D perhaps TRBD1 (6 bases). Germline V CDR1 and CDR2: GTSNPN, SVGIG (reference sequence). V shed 0 bases and J shed 3 bases, with 6 bases lying between them. This CDR3 spans 12 amino acids. CDR3 DNA sequence: TGTGCCTGGAGTGTACAGGGCTACGAGCAGTACTTC. It yields the protein CAWSVQGYEQYF.

This sequence joins TRBV6-4 and TRBJ1-1, with D unresolved. Germline CDR1 MRHNA, CDR2 SNTAGT. The CDR3 is 16 amino acids. The V end lost 5 bases, the J end lost 1 base, and 17 bases lay between the germline ends. The CDR3 nucleotides are TGTGCCAGCAGTACCACCGATATTCAGGAGAACACTGAAGCTTTCTTT. Translation gives CASSTTDIQENTEAFF.

The chain combines TRBV5-1 with TRBJ1-2; D remains ambiguous. The length of the CDR3 is 14 residues. Trimming left V 0 bases short and J 4 bases short, with 10 bases between. Looked up from germline, CDR1 is SGHRS and CDR2 is YFSETQ. The CDR3 nucleotides are TGCGCCAGCAGCTTGGACCTTCTCGGCTATGGCTACACCTTC. Protein product: CASSLDLLGYGYTF.

The V call is TRBV30, the J call TRBJ2-3; TRBD2 is a possible D gene (6 bases). Germline V gene lookup returns CDR1 GTSNPN and CDR2 SVGIG (reference sequence). CDR3 length: 16 residues. V lost 6 bases and J 8 bases, leaving 27 bases between the germline ends. In nucleotides, the CDR3 is TGTGCCTGCGGGTCGGGCCTAGCGACTCAGCTCACTACGCAGTATTTT. Protein sequence: CACGSGLATQLTTQYF.

The rearrangement uses TRBV28 and TRBJ2-7; a possible D gene is TRBD2 (6 bases). The CDR3 loop spans 16 amino acids. The germline V gene encodes CDR1 MDHEN and CDR2 SYDVKM. Trimming took 7 bases from V and 1 from J, leaving 20 bases between them. The DNA for the CDR3 is TGTGCCAGCAATTCTCTTGGGGAGGAGGATTCCTACGAGCAGTACTTC. Protein: CASNSLGEEDSYEQYF.

A single count supports this clone. The chain has TRBV9 and TRBJ2-5, with D hard to call. The CDR3 is made up of 12 amino acids. Looked up from germline, CDR1 is SGDLS and CDR2 is YYNGEE. V was cut by 3 bases and J by 2 bases, with 5 bases left in between. CDR3 sequence: CASSGRQETQYF. CDR3 nucleotides: TGTGCCAGCAGCGGAAGACAAGAGACCCAGTACTTC.

The rearrangement joins TRBV11-2 to TRBJ2-3, with D possibly TRBD2 on 7 matching bases. Germline CDR1 SGHAT, CDR2 FQNNGV. V lost 7 bases to trimming and J lost 6 bases, with 14 bases between them. CDR3 size: 13 residues. The CDR3: CASIRGAADTQYF. CDR3 bases: TGTGCCAGCATCCGGGGGGCCGCGGATACGCAGTATTTT.

The chain recombines TRBV4-3 with TRBJ1-3, with D uncertain. Germline V lookup: CDR1 LGHNA, CDR2 YSLEER. V lost 0 bases and J lost 6, with 3 bases in between. CDR3 size: 12 residues. The CDR3 region has the DNA TGCGCCAGCAGCCAAGATAAAAACACCATATATTTT. Encoded protein: CASSQDKNTIYF.

The chain has TRBV28 and TRBJ2-1; 8 bases map to TRBD1. The CDR3 covers 19 residues. Trimming took 1 base from V and 3 from J; bases not matched to a gene: 14. Per germline, CDR1 MDHEN and CDR2 SYDVKM. This CDR3 reads CASSLFLNRGKLGYNEQFF. In DNA, the CDR3 is TGTGCCAGCAGTTTATTCCTGAACAGGGGGAAGTTGGGCTACAATGAGCAGTTCTTC.

The CDR3 region is CASTLGTPNTGELFF. The CDR3 DNA sequence: TGTGCCAGCACCTTAGGGACCCCGAACACCGGGGAGCTGTTTTTT. The rearrangement joins TRBV27 to TRBJ2-2; D may correspond to TRBD1 or TRBD2 (5 bases each). Germline CDR1 reads MNHEY; CDR2 reads SMNVEV (reference sequence). The CDR3 covers 15 residues. V shed 7 bases and J shed 0 bases, with 12 bases lying between them.

The chain uses TRBV9 and TRBJ2-6; 7 bases line up with TRBD1. J gave up 0 bases and V 4 bases, and 10 bases lay outside the gene matches. The V gene's germline CDR1 is SGDLS and CDR2 YYNGEE. CDR3 length equals 18 residues. The CDR3 coding sequence is TGTGCCAGCAGCCTAGGGGGCAGGGAAGTCTCTGGGGCCAACGTCCTGACTTTC. Its translation: CASSLGGREVSGANVLTF. The complete variable domain, with remaining parts taken from reference TRBV9 and TRBJ2-6, reads DSGVTQTPKHLITATGQRVTLRCSPRSGDLSVYWYQQSLDQGLQFLIQYYNGEERAKGNILERFSAQQFPDLHSELNLSSLELGDSALYFCASSLGGREVSGANVLTFGAGSRLTVL.

This chain joins TRBV27 and TRBJ2-6; D uncertain. Germline V gene data show CDR1 as MNHEY and CDR2 as SMNVEV (reference sequence). V shed 5 bases and J shed 0 bases, with 8 bases lying between them. The CDR3 has 15 residues. The CDR3 DNA reads as TGTGCCAGCAGTGTGCCGTACTCTGGGGCCAACGTCCTGACTTTC. This translates into CASSVPYSGANVLTF.

The chain couples TRBV7-9 to TRBJ1-4; unclear D gene. Germline values: CDR1 SEHNR, CDR2 FQNEAQ (reference sequence). V lost 5 bases and J 7 bases, leaving 8 bases between the germline ends. This CDR3 comprises 12 residues. The CDR3 sequence is CASSKGSEKLFF. The CDR3, as DNA: TGTGCCAGCAGCAAGGGTTCTGAAAAACTGTTTTTT.

This chain connects TRBV5-6 to TRBJ2-6; D might be TRBD1 (6 bases). Deletions cut 4 bases from V and 3 bases from J, with 11 bases between. There are 15 residues in the CDR3. The germline CDR1 and CDR2 sequences are SGHDT and YYEEEE. The CDR3: CASSLAGVGANVLTF. The CDR3 DNA reads as TGTGCCAGCAGCCTCGCAGGGGTTGGGGCCAACGTCCTGACTTTC. Combining the CDR3 with reference TRBV5-6 and TRBJ2-6 gives the whole variable domain DAGVTQSPTHLIKTRGQQVTLRCSPKSGHDTVSWYQQALGQGPQFIFQYYEEEERQRGNFPDRFSGHQFPNYSSELNVNALLLGDSALYLCASSLAGVGANVLTFGAGSRLTVL.

The chain employs TRBV7-6 and TRBJ2-5; 7 nucleotides align to TRBD1. The J call may be mistaken, given a closer DNA end match to TRBJ2-7. Germline V lookup: CDR1 SGHVS, CDR2 FNYEAQ. The CDR3 has 15 residues. CDR3 region: CASSLAGGPSYEQYF. Here the CDR3 DNA reads TGTGCCAGCAGCCTCGCAGGGGGTCCTTCCTACGAGCAGTACTTC.

The genes are TRBV29-1 and TRBJ1-1; D unresolved. Looked up from germline, CDR1 is SQVTM and CDR2 is ANQGSEA. CDR3 length: 11 amino acids. Trimming left V 4 bases short and J 5 bases short, with 8 bases between. CDR3 sequence (DNA): TGCAGCGTTGTCGCCGGGACTGAAGCTTTCTTT. Its protein is CSVVAGTEAFF.

The chain couples TRBV7-9 to TRBJ2-7; D is perhaps TRBD1 or TRBD2 (5 bases each). Trimming pared 5 bases from V and 3 bases from J, leaving 11 bases between. Germline-derived CDR1 and CDR2 are SEHNR and FQNEAQ (reference sequence). The CDR3 runs to 13 residues. CDR3 in amino acids: CASSPRDDYEQYF. DNA for the CDR3: TGTGCCAGCAGCCCCCGGGACGACTACGAGCAGTACTTC.

The chain is built from TRBV30 and TRBJ1-1; D perhaps matches TRBD1 (5 bases). CDR3 length: 11 residues. Germline loops: CDR1 GTSNPN, CDR2 SVGIG (reference sequence). V was trimmed by 0 bases and J by 13 bases, leaving 12 bases between them. The CDR3 loop reads CAWSVGVLCFF. The CDR3 nucleotides read TGTGCCTGGAGTGTGGGGGTCCTCTGTTTCTTT.

The CDR3 DNA reads as TGCGCCAGCAGCTTGCCTAGCCCCGGGGAGCTGTTTTTT. Its protein is CASSLPSPGELFF. The V and J genes are TRBV5-1 and TRBJ2-2, with a possible D match to TRBD2 (5 bases). V lost 1 base and J lost 6, with 7 bases in between. Germline V gene sequence: CDR1 SGHRS, CDR2 YFSETQ. The CDR3 extends over 13 amino acids.

This CDR3 reads CASSPRLAGLPDTQYF. The CDR3 nucleotides are TGTGCCAGCAGCCCTCGACTAGCGGGGTTGCCAGATACGCAGTATTTT. The gene calls are TRBV7-8 and TRBJ2-3; 11 nucleotides line up with TRBD2. Germline V gene sequence: CDR1 SGHVS, CDR2 FQNEAQ. V shed 5 bases and J 4 bases; nucleotides not matched to a gene: 8. The CDR3 runs 16 residues. Supplemented by reference TRBV7-8 and TRBJ2-3, the full variable domain reads GAGVSQSPRYKVAKRGQDVALRCDPISGHVSLFWYQQALGQGPEFLTYFQNEAQLDKSGLPSDRFFAERPEGSVSTLKIQRTQQEDSAVYLCASSPRLAGLPDTQYFGPGTRLTVL.

V gene TRBV19 combines with J gene TRBJ1-1; perhaps TRBD1 as D (5 bases). V was shortened by 5 bases and J by 3 bases, with 16 bases between the two germline ends. The CDR3 consists of 15 residues. Germline values: CDR1 LNHDA, CDR2 SQIVND (reference sequence). This CDR3 reads CASSAGNQGDTEAFF. The CDR3, as DNA: TGTGCCAGTAGTGCCGGTAATCAGGGTGACACTGAAGCTTTCTTT.

The J gene is TRBJ1-1, the V gene TRBV2; the D is unclear. Deletions cut 3 bases from V and 5 bases from J, with 7 bases between. Germline V CDR1 and CDR2: SNHLY, FYNNEI. The CDR3 spans 12 residues. CDR3 DNA: TGTGCCAGCAGTGATAGGTTTACTGAAGCTTTCTTT. This codes for CASSDRFTEAFF.